One and the same sample provided the 32 T cell receptor beta chains below, sequenced in a study of shared clonotypes between healthy human individuals (dated by TCRdb to the early 2020s). The library was produced with the immunoSEQ multiplex PCR assay. TCRdb carries this immuneACCESS record with in-frame sequences only. Its versions omit some clonotypes, under half of them owing to an unresolved V gene in the studies checked, with the rest unexplained. This sample has 400,000 or so clones in its table, and around 96% of those were observed once. The ten largest clones add up to 0.32% of the sample. The sample comprised memory CD8+ T cells sorted from blood. Per the publication, the cell subset or site label means: CD45RO+ cells pooled with CCR7-negative TemRA cells. Every receptor here comes from a man aged 25 to 45 in good health.

This clone occurred once. The chain has TRBV4-2 and TRBJ2-2; D is possibly TRBD2 (5 bases). CDR3 size: 15 residues. CDR1 is LGHNA, CDR2 YNFKEQ, per germline. V lost 4 bases and J 5 bases, leaving 14 bases between the germline ends. CDR3 nucleotides: TGTGCCAGCAGCCGACGGGGTGGGGTTACCGGGGAGCTGTTTTTT. This gives the protein CASSRRGGVTGELFF.

On this clone: Other nucleotide sequences from this sample produce the same CDR3. The chain carries TRBV10-3 and TRBJ2-1, with 9 bases identical to TRBD1. The CDR3 is 16 amino acids. Germline CDR1 reads ENHRY; CDR2 reads SYGVKD. V trimming: 5 bases; J trimming: 1 base; junction bases outside the gene matches: 6. The CDR3 coding sequence is TGTGCCATCAGTCCGGGACAGGGTAGATCCTACAATGAGCAGTTCTTC. Protein: CAISPGQGRSYNEQFF.

The chain carries TRBV19 and TRBJ2-1, with D perhaps matching TRBD2 (7 bases). The germline V gene has CDR1 LNHDA and CDR2 SQIVND (reference sequence). The CDR3 spans 14 residues. V lost 8 bases and J 8 bases, leaving 19 bases between the germline ends. This CDR3 is CASAPGGGEDEQFF. The CDR3 bases are TGTGCCAGTGCCCCGGGGGGCGGGGAGGATGAGCAGTTCTTC. Full variable domain (missing parts from reference TRBV19 and TRBJ2-1): DGGITQSPKYLFRKEGQNVTLSCEQNLNHDAMYWYRQDPGQGLRLIYYSQIVNDFQKGDIAEGYSVSREKKESFPLTVTSAQKNPTAFYLCASAPGGGEDEQFFGPGTRLTVL.

The chain combines TRBV27 with TRBJ2-3, with 10 bases aligning to TRBD2. From germline, CDR1 is MNHEY and CDR2 SMNVEV (reference sequence). The CDR3 is made up of 18 amino acids. Trimming took 4 bases from V and 8 from J; bases not matched to a gene: 18. Here the CDR3 reads CASSSADVLAGVTGTQYF. CDR3 in DNA: TGTGCCAGCAGTTCCGCCGACGTTCTAGCGGGGGTAACTGGTACGCAGTATTTT.

This sequence joins TRBV19 and TRBJ1-2; 7 bases are shared with TRBD1. Germline-derived CDR1 and CDR2 are LNHDA and SQIVND (reference sequence). This CDR3 region has 14 residues. The trim removed 4 bases at V and 5 bases at J, leaving 7 bases unmatched. The CDR3 coding sequence is TGTGCCAGTAGTAGGGACAGCAGGTTTTATGGCTACACCTTC. Translated: CASSRDSRFYGYTF.

V usage is TRBV6-5 and J usage is TRBJ2-7; 13 nucleotides align to TRBD2. Germline lookup yields CDR1 MNHEY and CDR2 SVGAGI. This CDR3 has 16 residues. V gave up 1 base and J gave up 3 bases; unmatched junction bases: 3. This CDR3 is CASSYLRTSGSYEQYF. In nucleotides, the CDR3 is TGTGCCAGCAGTTACTTGAGGACTAGCGGGAGCTACGAGCAGTACTTC.

The J gene is TRBJ2-6, the V gene TRBV25-1; D may be TRBD2 (5 bases). Between the trimmed V and J ends, which lost 4 bases and 4 bases, there was a span of 8 bases. CDR3 length: 14 residues. Germline CDR1 MGHDK, CDR2 SYGVNS. The chain's CDR3 is CASSAGSGANVLTF. CDR3 coding DNA: TGTGCCAGCAGTGCGGGGTCCGGGGCCAACGTCCTGACTTTC.

This sequence joins TRBV28 and TRBJ1-2, with D perhaps matching TRBD1 (5 bases). The CDR3 loop spans 14 amino acids. Trimming stripped 2 bases from V and 6 bases from J, with 13 bases between. Germline CDR1 and CDR2: MDHEN and SYDVKM. The CDR3 spells CASSLVRGKDGYTF. The CDR3 DNA follows: TGTGCCAGCAGTTTAGTGAGGGGAAAGGATGGCTACACCTTC.

CDR3 residues: CTSSRRTNQPQHF. The CDR3 bases are TGCACCAGCAGCCGACGGACTAATCAGCCCCAGCATTTT. The V and J genes are TRBV1 and TRBJ1-5. TRBV1 is given as a pseudogene. The CDR3 runs 13 residues.

This chain joins TRBV7-9 and TRBJ2-2; 7 bases agree with TRBD2. Trimming at V came to 3 bases and at J to 5 bases, leaving 6 bases not matched to a gene. Germline CDR1 is SEHNR and CDR2 is FQNEAQ (reference sequence). This CDR3 is 15 amino acids long. CDR3 in amino acids: CASSFVLAATGELFF. The CDR3, as DNA: TGTGCCAGCAGCTTCGTTCTAGCGGCAACCGGGGAGCTGTTTTTT.

The DNA of the CDR3 is TGTGCCAGCAGGCCCCGACAGGGGAACACTGAAGCTTTCTTT. It specifies CASRPRQGNTEAFF. The chain employs TRBV11-1 and TRBJ1-1; 7 bases are shared with TRBD1. V was clipped by 6 bases and J by 1 base; unmatched bases: 5. The V gene's germline CDR1 is SGHAT and CDR2 FQDESV (reference sequence). This CDR3 is 14 amino acids long.

The chain links TRBV6-1 to TRBJ1-5; 7 bases are a match to TRBD1. J was trimmed by 4 bases and V by 1 base; bases with no gene match: 1. CDR1 is MNHNS and CDR2 is SASEGT in the germline V gene. The CDR3 is made up of 14 amino acids. CDR3 sequence (DNA): TGTGCCAGCAGTGAAGTGACAGGGAATCAGCCCCAGCATTTT. It is translated as CASSEVTGNQPQHF.

The chain has TRBV7-8 and TRBJ2-1; no definite D call. The CDR3 extends over 14 amino acids. V shed 2 bases and J shed 3 bases, with 8 bases lying between them. The germline CDR1 and CDR2 sequences are SGHVS and FQNEAQ. CDR3 coding DNA: TGTGCCAGCAGCTTACTGGTCGACTACAATGAGCAGTTCTTC. It is translated as CASSLLVDYNEQFF.

This clone occurred once. The chain couples TRBV6-1 to TRBJ1-2; a possible D gene is TRBD1 (6 bases). Germline V lookup: CDR1 MNHNS, CDR2 SASEGT. The ends were cut back, 5 bases at V and 2 bases at J, with 12 bases in the middle. The CDR3 is 14 amino acids. The CDR3 region is CASSSSGQNYGYTF. In DNA form, the CDR3 reads TGTGCCAGCAGTTCGTCGGGACAAAACTATGGCTACACCTTC.

The sample holds one count of this clone. This rearrangement joins TRBV11-3 to TRBJ2-1, with 9 positions matching TRBD2. The CDR3 consists of 15 residues. J was trimmed by 7 bases and V by 0 bases; bases with no gene match: 4. Germline CDR1 reads SGHNT; CDR2 reads YENEEA. CDR3 in amino acids: CASSLELAGVNEQFF. CDR3 sequence (DNA): TGTGCCAGCAGCTTAGAACTAGCGGGCGTGAATGAGCAGTTCTTC.

Worth noting for this clone: In the same sample, other DNA sequences code for this CDR3. This chain joins TRBV27 and TRBJ1-5; D uncertain. Trimming removed 3 bases from V and 2 bases from J, with 5 bases in between. The germline V gene has CDR1 MNHEY and CDR2 SMNVEV (reference sequence). CDR3 length: 13 amino acids. CDR3 loop: CASSLQGNQPQHF. The CDR3 DNA is TGTGCCAGCAGTTTGCAGGGCAATCAGCCCCAGCATTTT.

CDR3 amino acids: CASRARLADYEQYF. CDR3 DNA sequence: TGTGCCAGCCGGGCGAGGCTAGCGGACTACGAGCAGTACTTC. The chain recombines TRBV2 with TRBJ2-7; 7 bases are a match to TRBD2. V shed 8 bases, J shed 3 bases, and the junction held 10 bases outside the gene matches. Germline CDR1 is SNHLY and CDR2 is FYNNEI. CDR3 size: 14 residues.

The V gene is TRBV2, the J gene TRBJ1-1, with a possible D match to TRBD1 (5 bases). Germline values: CDR1 SNHLY, CDR2 FYNNEI. V was cut by 7 bases and J by 5 bases, with 14 bases left in between. This CDR3 spans 13 amino acids. The DNA of the CDR3 is TGTGCCAGCAATAGAGAGGGGTTAACTGAAGCTTTCTTT. It translates to CASNREGLTEAFF.

The chain links TRBV10-3 to TRBJ2-3; D is uncertain. Germline lookup yields CDR1 ENHRY and CDR2 SYGVKD. This CDR3 is 13 amino acids long. The V end was cut by 2 bases, the J end by 2 bases, with 5 bases between. The CDR3 DNA reads as TGTGCCATCAGTGAGGTTGACACAGATACGCAGTATTTT. Its translation is CAISEVDTDTQYF.

The chain has TRBV10-3 and TRBJ2-3; D is unclear. CDR3 length: 15 amino acids. The V and J ends lost 0 bases and 2 bases respectively, with 9 bases between them. Germline V gives CDR1 ENHRY, CDR2 SYGVKD. In nucleotides, the CDR3 is TGTGCCATCAGTGAGTCCCGACCGATCACAGATACGCAGTATTTT. It is translated as CAISESRPITDTQYF.

V is TRBV28 and J is TRBJ2-7; no firm D call. V was pared by 6 bases and J by 1 base, with 13 bases between. Germline assignment: CDR1 MDHEN and CDR2 SYDVKM. The CDR3 length is 14 residues. DNA of the CDR3: TGTGCCAGCAGCCTGGGGTACAATTCCTACGAGCAGTACTTC. Protein product: CASSLGYNSYEQYF.

The chain combines TRBV9 with TRBJ2-1, with TRBD2 identical over 12 bases. Germline CDR1 SGDLS, CDR2 YYNGEE. The J segment lost 9 bases and the V segment lost 0 bases, leaving 13 bases of the junction unmatched. The CDR3 extends over 18 amino acids. CDR3 DNA sequence: TGTGCCAGCAGCGTAGATCCTCTTTCTAGCGGGAGGGCCTTTGAGCAGTTCTTC. Protein sequence: CASSVDPLSSGRAFEQFF.

The chain employs TRBV19 and TRBJ1-1, with a tentative D call TRBD1 (6 bases). V was shortened by 6 bases and J by 4 bases, with 21 bases between the two germline ends. The CDR3 covers 16 residues. Germline-derived CDR1 and CDR2 are LNHDA and SQIVND (reference sequence). CDR3 sequence: CASSPWGGGDGTEAFF. CDR3 in DNA: TGTGCCAGTAGCCCCTGGGGAGGGGGAGATGGCACTGAAGCTTTCTTT. Full variable domain (missing parts from reference TRBV19 and TRBJ1-1): DGGITQSPKYLFRKEGQNVTLSCEQNLNHDAMYWYRQDPGQGLRLIYYSQIVNDFQKGDIAEGYSVSREKKESFPLTVTSAQKNPTAFYLCASSPWGGGDGTEAFFGQGTRLTVV.

The chain's CDR3 is CASSSLYEQYF. The DNA for the CDR3 is TGTGCCAGCAGTTCCCTTTACGAGCAGTACTTC. The chain joins TRBV6-5 to TRBJ2-7, with D unresolved. The germline CDR1 and CDR2 sequences are MNHEY and SVGAGI. CDR3 length: 11 residues. The ends were cut back, 4 bases at V and 4 bases at J, with 5 bases in the middle.

This rearrangement joins TRBV29-1 to TRBJ2-4; D remains ambiguous. V was trimmed by 5 bases and J by 5 bases, leaving 13 bases between them. The CDR3 is 13 amino acids. CDR1 and CDR2 from the germline V gene are SQVTM and ANQGSEA. The CDR3 protein is CSVSSGEQNIQYF. CDR3 nucleotide sequence: TGCAGCGTTTCCTCGGGCGAGCAAAACATTCAGTACTTC. Looking up the rest from reference TRBV29-1 and TRBJ2-4 gives the full variable domain: SAVISQKPSRDICQRGTSLTIQCQVDSQVTMMFWYRQQPGQSLTLIATANQGSEATYESGFVIDKFPISRPNLTFSTLTVSNMSPEDSSIYLCSVSSGEQNIQYFGAGTRLSVL.

This clone showed up just once. The rearrangement joins TRBV14 to TRBJ2-5; 10 bases fit TRBD1. This CDR3 is built from 18 residues. V gave up 0 bases and J gave up 2 bases; unmatched junction bases: 9. Germline CDR1 SGHDN, CDR2 FVKESK. The DNA for the CDR3 is TGTGCCAGCAGCCAAGACGCCCCGGGACAGGGGTATCAAGAGACCCAGTACTTC. Protein sequence: CASSQDAPGQGYQETQYF.

The chain joins TRBV28 to TRBJ1-4; 7 nucleotides line up with TRBD1. The V gene's germline CDR1 is MDHEN and CDR2 SYDVKM. The J segment lost 8 bases and the V segment lost 3 bases, leaving 9 bases of the junction unmatched. CDR3 length: 15 amino acids. The CDR3: CASSFRQGMGEKLFF. CDR3 DNA: TGTGCCAGCAGTTTTCGACAGGGAATGGGAGAAAAACTGTTTTTT.

This rearrangement joins TRBV27 to TRBJ2-3; no clear D. Germline loops: CDR1 MNHEY, CDR2 SMNVEV (reference sequence). This CDR3 is built from 14 residues. V lost 6 bases and J 5 bases, leaving 15 bases between the germline ends. CDR3 amino acids: CASRSTYGEDTQYF. As DNA, the CDR3 is TGTGCCAGCAGATCGACGTACGGTGAAGATACGCAGTATTTT.

The chain links TRBV30 to TRBJ2-7; TRBD1 aligns across 7 bases. Looked up from germline, CDR1 is GTSNPN and CDR2 is SVGIG (reference sequence). The CDR3 has 16 residues. V dropped 1 base and J dropped 0; count of bases not matched to a gene: 9. The CDR3 loop reads CAWSGTGNTSSYEQYF. In nucleotides, the CDR3 is TGTGCCTGGAGTGGGACAGGCAATACGAGCTCCTACGAGCAGTACTTC.

The chain uses TRBV19 and TRBJ2-1, with 12 bases that match TRBD2. This CDR3 is built from 15 residues. The V segment lost 6 bases and the J segment 4 bases; nucleotides outside the gene matches: 4. Germline CDR1 reads LNHDA; CDR2 reads SQIVND (reference sequence). The CDR3 sequence: CASSLAGGSYNEQFF. The CDR3 region has the DNA TGTGCCAGTAGCCTAGCGGGAGGGTCTTACAATGAGCAGTTCTTC.

The chain uses TRBV5-6 and TRBJ1-4, with D perhaps matching TRBD1 (5 bases). This CDR3 is built from 15 residues. The germline gives CDR1 SGHDT, CDR2 YYEEEE. V dropped 3 bases and J dropped 4 bases, with 13 bases sitting between them. This CDR3 is CASSYLGTGNEKLFF. The CDR3 region has the DNA TGTGCCAGCAGCTATTTGGGGACTGGTAATGAAAAACTGTTTTTT.

This clone appeared a single time. The same CDR3 is also encoded by other DNA sequences in this sample. The genes are TRBV28 and TRBJ1-5, with a weak D call TRBD1 (5 bases). CDR1 and CDR2 from the germline V gene are MDHEN and SYDVKM. The CDR3 extends over 13 amino acids. Trimming took 3 bases from V and 4 from J, leaving 7 bases between them. The CDR3 loop reads CASSLGQNQPQHF. Here the CDR3 DNA reads TGTGCCAGCAGTTTGGGGCAAAATCAGCCCCAGCATTTT.